This T cell receptor beta chain was recorded in a study of blood T cell repertoires in COVID-19 (dated by TCRdb to 2018 to 2020). With regard to the full study: Samples from collaborators originated in the United States, Italy and Spain and spanned both the acute and convalescent phases of COVID-19. The material from the prospective study consisted of cDNA or gDNA derived from T cells, B-cell-depleted T cells, or PBMCs. The dataset comprised deeply sampled blood TCRbeta repertoires from subjects exposed to, actively infected with, or recovered from COVID-19. A freely available public database, intended as a resource for researchers studying the immune response to SARS-CoV-2, is where the repertoires were released. The samples were drawn from two sources: the first 160 participants of the ongoing ImmuneRACE study, and fewer than 1,500 subjects contributed by 6 global collaborators. Nearly every sample came with metadata listing a de-identified subject ID, COVID-19 status, age in years and sex. HLA class I and class II types, where available, came from metadata supplied by the sample provider rather than from assay-based typing. Study-wide findings and limitations: How much clinical and demographic metadata was included differed by source and by participant, and the metadata was provided uncurated.

TCRbeta CDR3 regions were amplified from genomic DNA using the immunoSEQ Assay, a bias-controlled multiplex PCR. Turning to the authors' computational methods: The number of nucleated cells in each sample was estimated from the amplification of reference gene primers within the assay. Sequence reads were collapsed and filtered to measure the absolute abundance of every unique TCRbeta CDR3 rearrangement. Productive Simpson clonality was computed per sample as the square root of Simpson's diversity index over productive rearrangements. TCRdb's version of the immuneACCESS table is confined to in-frame rearrangements and falls short of the full clone set. An unresolved V gene accounts for under half of the shortfall where checked; the remainder is of unknown origin. The V and J calls and clone size come from that table; D and trimming were worked out from the DNA. Counted in this sample were around 230,000 clones; around 86% of them appeared once. In total, the top ten clones hold over 2% of the sample.

Trimming accounts for 5 bases at V and 1 base at J, while the number of junction bases matched to no gene is 4. The germline V gene gives CDR1 as MGHDK and CDR2 as SYGVNS. From its cysteine to its phenylalanine, the CDR3 spans 14 amino acids. Just CDR3 DNA is preserved here, 42 bases in frame from base 1. Concerning this clone: The antigen it recognizes is unknown. One base away there is no much larger clone; base qualities are not given.

A second Seattle source provided samples from volunteer blood donors who had recovered from COVID-19. Collaborating institutions collected whole blood in K2EDTA tubes following their own protocols. For TCRbeta analysis, collaborators shipped samples as frozen whole blood, isolated PBMCs, or DNA extracted from either of those sample types. In this chain, TRBV25-1 is recombined with TRBJ2-5, and TRBD2 matches 7 of the central bases. Source material: peripheral blood. The sequence was obtained from a man aged 25 to 45 who had recovered from COVID-19. Here is the DNA: TGTGCCAGCAGTCAAGCGGGGACCCAAGAGACCCAGTACTTC. Its protein product is CASSQAGTQETQYF. Beyond the CDR3, the reference TRBV25-1 and TRBJ2-5 genes provide the residues; the full variable domain reads: EADIYQTPRYLVIGTGKKITLECSQTMGHDKMYWYQQDPGMELHLIHYSYGVNSTEKGDLSSESTVSRIRTEHFPLTLESARPSHTSQYLCASSQAGTQETQYFGPGTRLLVL.